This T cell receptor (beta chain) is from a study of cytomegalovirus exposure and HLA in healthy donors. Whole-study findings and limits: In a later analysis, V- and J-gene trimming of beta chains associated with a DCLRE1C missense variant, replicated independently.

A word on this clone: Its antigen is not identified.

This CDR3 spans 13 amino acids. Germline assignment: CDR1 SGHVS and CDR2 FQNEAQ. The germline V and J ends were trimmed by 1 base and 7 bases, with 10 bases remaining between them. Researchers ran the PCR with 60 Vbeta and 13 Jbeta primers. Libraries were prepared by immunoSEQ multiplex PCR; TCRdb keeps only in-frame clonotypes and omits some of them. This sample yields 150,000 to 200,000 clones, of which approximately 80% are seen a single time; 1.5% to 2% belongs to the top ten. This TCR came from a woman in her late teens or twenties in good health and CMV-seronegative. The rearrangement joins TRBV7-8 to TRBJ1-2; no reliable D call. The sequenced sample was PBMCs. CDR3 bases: TGTGCCAGCAGCTTAGTATTACGGGGTGGCTACACCTTC. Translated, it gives CASSLVLRGGYTF.